A selection of T cell receptor beta chains follows, all from one sample in a study of T cell responses to AZD1222 COVID-19 vaccine. The table came from immunoSEQ multiplex PCR; TCRdb's copy has only in-frame clones and leaves some out. Among tens of thousands of clones, approximately 91% were seen once, and the ten largest hold around 4.9%. The starting material was peripheral blood, obtained on day 0 of AZD1222 vaccination. These TCRs come from an adult in good health. The CDR3 runs from the conserved cysteine through the conserved F or W. The D gene is left open where the match is weak. Clone size is not always given. Where it is, it says once, few, many or a class for expanded clones.

d_gene	j_gene	abundance	v_gene	len	CDR3nt	CDR3aa
TRBD2	TRBJ2-3	once	TRBV5-1	14	TGCGCCAGCAACGCGGGGGTCCCCACAGATACGCAGTATTTT	CASNAGVPTDTQYF
TRBD1	TRBJ2-7	NA	TRBV5-1	15	TGCGCCAGCAGCAAGGGACAGGGGCGGTGGAACGAGCAGTACTTC	CASSKGQGRWNEQYF
NA	TRBJ2-1	few	TRBV4-2	11	TGTGCCAGCAGTAACGGAAATGAGCAGTTCTTC	CASSNGNEQFF
NA	TRBJ2-1	once	TRBV7-9	12	TGTGCCAGCGGCGGTCTGTACAATGAGCAGTTCTTC	CASGGLYNEQFF
NA	TRBJ2-7	NA	TRBV10-3	12	TGTGCCATCGCCAGGGTAGACGACGAGCAGTACTTC	CAIARVDDEQYF
TRBD1	TRBJ2-2	NA	TRBV6-2/TRBV6-3	15	TGTGCCAGCAGTGGACAGGGTTCGAACACCGGGGAGCTGTTTTTT	CASSGQGSNTGELFF
NA	TRBJ2-7	NA	TRBV6-2/TRBV6-3	12	TGTGCCAGCAGCGACATAAAGTACGAGCAGTACTTC	CASSDIKYEQYF
NA	TRBJ2-1	once	TRBV5-4	18	TGTGCCAGCAGCTTGGTGGGGGCTGGAGGGGGCGCCCACAATGAGCAGTTCTTC	CASSLVGAGGGAHNEQFF
NA	TRBJ1-3	few	TRBV7-2	15	TGTGCCAGCAGCTTAAGGAGGGGAGCGGGAAACACCATATATTTT	CASSLRRGAGNTIYF
NA	TRBJ1-4	NA	TRBV3-1/TRBV3-2	17	TGTGCCAGCAGCCAAGATCGGCAGACTGCAACTAATGAAAAACTGTTTTTT	CASSQDRQTATNEKLFF
NA	TRBJ2-4	NA	TRBV28	15	TGTGCCAGCGGGATGTTAGAAGCAGCCAAAAACATTCAGTACTTC	CASGMLEAAKNIQYF
NA	TRBJ1-2	NA	TRBV18	16	TGTGCCAGCTCACCAAGTACAGTAGGGGGGGCGCAAGGCTACACCTTC	CASSPSTVGGAQGYTF